Included here is one T cell receptor (beta chain) sequence, with context. Antigen unknown. The sample belongs to a study of neoadjuvant anti-PD-1 for oral cavity cancer. On the study more broadly: Most patients had three to four biweekly doses of 3 mg/kg nivolumab before resection. Around day 43, patients without progression received a fourth nivolumab dose before surgery.

The assay was immunoSEQ multiplex PCR, and TCRdb's table has in-frame clones only and misses some. The sample carries 50,000 to 65,000 clones, under 85% recorded once. Findings and caveats of the study: Only a few patients per response group were TCR-analyzed; validation needed. Post-nivolumab, blood T cell clonality was significantly elevated in non-responders.

V was cut by 6 bases and J by 0 bases, with 4 bases left in between. This CDR3 contains 12 residues. CDR1 and CDR2 from the germline V gene are WSHSY and SAAADI. The chain is built from TRBV10-2 and TRBJ2-3; no clear D. This clonotype was obtained from a person aged 40 to 85 with oral cavity squamous cell carcinoma. Sequenced material: PBMCs, taken before nivolumab (anti-PD-1) treatment. The CDR3 loop is CASRSSTDTQYF. The CDR3 DNA reads TGCGCCAGCAGGAGTAGCACAGATACGCAGTATTTT.